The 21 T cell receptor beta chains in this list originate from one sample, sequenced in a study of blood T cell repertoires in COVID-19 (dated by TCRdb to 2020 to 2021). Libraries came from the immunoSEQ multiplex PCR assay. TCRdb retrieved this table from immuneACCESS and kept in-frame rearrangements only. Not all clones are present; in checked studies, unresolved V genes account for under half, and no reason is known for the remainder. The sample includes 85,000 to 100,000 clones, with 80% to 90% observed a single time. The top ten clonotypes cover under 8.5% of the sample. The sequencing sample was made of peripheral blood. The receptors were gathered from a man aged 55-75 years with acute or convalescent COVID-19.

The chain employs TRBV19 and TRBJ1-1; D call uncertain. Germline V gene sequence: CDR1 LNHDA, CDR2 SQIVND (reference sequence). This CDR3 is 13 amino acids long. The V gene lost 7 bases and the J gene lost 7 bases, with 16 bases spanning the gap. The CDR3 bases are TGTGCCAGTACCACCCCCCCGGTAGATGAAGCTTTCTTT. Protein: CASTTPPVDEAFF.

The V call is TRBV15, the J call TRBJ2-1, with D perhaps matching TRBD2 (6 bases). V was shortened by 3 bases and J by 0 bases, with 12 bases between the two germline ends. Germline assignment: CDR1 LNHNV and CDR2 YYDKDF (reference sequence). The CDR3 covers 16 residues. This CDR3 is CATSRRDSGSYNEQFF. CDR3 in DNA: TGTGCCACCAGCAGGCGGGATAGCGGCTCCTACAATGAGCAGTTCTTC.

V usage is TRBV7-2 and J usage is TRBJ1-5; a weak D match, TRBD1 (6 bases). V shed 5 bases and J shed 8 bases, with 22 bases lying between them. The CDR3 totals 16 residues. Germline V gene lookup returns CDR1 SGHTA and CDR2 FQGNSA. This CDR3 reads CASSQRTALGGEPQHF. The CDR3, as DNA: TGTGCCAGCAGCCAAAGGACAGCCCTCGGTGGAGAGCCCCAGCATTTT.

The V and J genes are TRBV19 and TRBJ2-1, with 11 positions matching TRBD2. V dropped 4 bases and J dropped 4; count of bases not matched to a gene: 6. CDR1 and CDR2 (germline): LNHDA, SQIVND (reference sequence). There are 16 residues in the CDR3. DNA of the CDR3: TGTGCCAGTAGTACGCAAAGGACTAGCGGGTACAATGAGCAGTTCTTC. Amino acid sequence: CASSTQRTSGYNEQFF.

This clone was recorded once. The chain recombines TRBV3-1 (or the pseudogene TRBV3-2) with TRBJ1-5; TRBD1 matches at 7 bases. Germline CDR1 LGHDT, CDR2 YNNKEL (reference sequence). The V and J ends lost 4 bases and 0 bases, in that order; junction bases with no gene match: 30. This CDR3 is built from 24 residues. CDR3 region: CASSPTSKKQDTGAPIVSNQPQHF. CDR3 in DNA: TGTGCCAGCAGCCCCACGTCGAAAAAACAAGACACAGGGGCCCCAATCGTTAGCAATCAGCCCCAGCATTTT.

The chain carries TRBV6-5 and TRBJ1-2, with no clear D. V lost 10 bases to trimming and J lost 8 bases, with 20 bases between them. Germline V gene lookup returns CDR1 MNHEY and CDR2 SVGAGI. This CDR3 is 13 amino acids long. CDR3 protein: CATSPGREKGYTF. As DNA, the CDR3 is TGTGCCACCTCCCCCGGGAGGGAGAAGGGCTACACCTTC.

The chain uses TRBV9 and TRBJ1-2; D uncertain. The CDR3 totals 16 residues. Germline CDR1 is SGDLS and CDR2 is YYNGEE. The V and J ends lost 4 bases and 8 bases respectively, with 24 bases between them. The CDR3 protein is CASSTAPSTEVGGYTF. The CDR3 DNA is TGTGCCAGCAGCACCGCCCCTTCGACGGAGGTTGGCGGCTACACCTTC. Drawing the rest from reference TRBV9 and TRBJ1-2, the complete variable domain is DSGVTQTPKHLITATGQRVTLRCSPRSGDLSVYWYQQSLDQGLQFLIQYYNGEERAKGNILERFSAQQFPDLHSELNLSSLELGDSALYFCASSTAPSTEVGGYTFGSGTRLTVV.

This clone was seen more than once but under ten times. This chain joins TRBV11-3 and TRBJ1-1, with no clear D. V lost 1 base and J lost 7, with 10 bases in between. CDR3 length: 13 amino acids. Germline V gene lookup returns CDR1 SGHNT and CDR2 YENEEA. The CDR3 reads CASSLVQQSEAFF. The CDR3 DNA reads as TGTGCCAGCAGCTTAGTGCAACAGAGTGAAGCTTTCTTT.

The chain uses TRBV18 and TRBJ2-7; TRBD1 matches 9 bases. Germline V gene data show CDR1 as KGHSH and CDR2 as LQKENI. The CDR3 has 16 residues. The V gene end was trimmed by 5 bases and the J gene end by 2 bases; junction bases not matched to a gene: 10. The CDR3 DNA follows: TGTGCCAGCTCATCATTAGGGACAGGGCCCACCTACGAGCAGTACTTC. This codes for CASSSLGTGPTYEQYF.

The CDR3 coding sequence is TGTGCCAGCAGTCCGATCAGTGGGGGCCGAATGAACACTGAAGCTTTCTTT. This gives the protein CASSPISGGRMNTEAFF. The chain employs TRBV27 and TRBJ1-1; tentatively, D is TRBD1 (6 bases). Germline V gives CDR1 MNHEY, CDR2 SMNVEV (reference sequence). The CDR3 spans 17 residues. The V gene lost 5 bases and the J gene lost 0 bases, with 19 bases spanning the gap.

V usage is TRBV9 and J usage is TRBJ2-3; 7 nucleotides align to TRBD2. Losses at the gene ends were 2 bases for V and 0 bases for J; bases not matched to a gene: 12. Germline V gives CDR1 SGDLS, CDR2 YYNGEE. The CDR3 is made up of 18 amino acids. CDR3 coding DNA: TGTGCCAGCAGCGTCGACCGACCGGGACTAACCAGCACAGATACGCAGTATTTT. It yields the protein CASSVDRPGLTSTDTQYF.

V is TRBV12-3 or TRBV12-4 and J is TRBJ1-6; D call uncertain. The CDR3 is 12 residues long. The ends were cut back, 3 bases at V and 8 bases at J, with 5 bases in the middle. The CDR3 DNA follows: TGTGCCAGCAGTTTCCGGGATTCACCCCTCCACTTT. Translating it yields CASSFRDSPLHF.

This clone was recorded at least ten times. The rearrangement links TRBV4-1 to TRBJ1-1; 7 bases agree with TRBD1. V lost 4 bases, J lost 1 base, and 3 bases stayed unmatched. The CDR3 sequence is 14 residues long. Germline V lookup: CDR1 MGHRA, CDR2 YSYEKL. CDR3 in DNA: TGCGCCAGCAGCCCGACAGGGACGAACACTGAAGCTTTCTTT. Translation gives CASSPTGTNTEAFF.

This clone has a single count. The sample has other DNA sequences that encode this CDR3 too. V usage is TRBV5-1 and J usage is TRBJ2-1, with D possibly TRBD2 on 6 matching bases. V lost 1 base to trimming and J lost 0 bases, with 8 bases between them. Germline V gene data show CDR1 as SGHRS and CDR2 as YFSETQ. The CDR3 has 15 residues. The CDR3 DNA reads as TGCGCCAGCAGCTTGTCCGGGAGCTCCTACAATGAGCAGTTCTTC. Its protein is CASSLSGSSYNEQFF.

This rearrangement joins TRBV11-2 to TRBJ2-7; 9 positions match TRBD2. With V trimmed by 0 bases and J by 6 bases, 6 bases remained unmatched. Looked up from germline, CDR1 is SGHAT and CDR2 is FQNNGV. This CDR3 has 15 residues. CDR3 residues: CASSLELAGPLEQYF. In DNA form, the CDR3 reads TGTGCCAGCAGCTTAGAACTAGCGGGTCCCCTCGAGCAGTACTTC.

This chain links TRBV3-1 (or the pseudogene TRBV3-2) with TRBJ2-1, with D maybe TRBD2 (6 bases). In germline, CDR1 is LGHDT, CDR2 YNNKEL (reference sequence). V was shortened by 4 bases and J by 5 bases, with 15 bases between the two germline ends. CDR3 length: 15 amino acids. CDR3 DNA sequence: TGTGCCAGCAGCCCCCGGGACTTCCGGCACAATGAGCAGTTCTTC. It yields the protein CASSPRDFRHNEQFF.

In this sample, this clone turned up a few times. The CDR3 sequence: CASSYSLVRQPQHF. CDR3 coding DNA: TGTGCCAGCAGTTACTCGCTTGTGAGACAGCCCCAGCATTTT. The genes are TRBV6-2 or TRBV6-3 and TRBJ1-5; D ambiguous. The CDR3 is 14 amino acids. Germline assignment: CDR1 MNHEY and CDR2 SVGEGT. V was trimmed by 0 bases and J by 7 bases, leaving 10 bases between them.

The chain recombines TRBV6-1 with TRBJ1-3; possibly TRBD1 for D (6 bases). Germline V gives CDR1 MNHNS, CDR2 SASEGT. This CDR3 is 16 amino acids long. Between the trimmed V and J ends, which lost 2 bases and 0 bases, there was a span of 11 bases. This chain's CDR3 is CASSELTRGSGNTIYF. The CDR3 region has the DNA TGTGCCAGCAGTGAACTTACCAGGGGCTCTGGAAACACCATATATTTT.

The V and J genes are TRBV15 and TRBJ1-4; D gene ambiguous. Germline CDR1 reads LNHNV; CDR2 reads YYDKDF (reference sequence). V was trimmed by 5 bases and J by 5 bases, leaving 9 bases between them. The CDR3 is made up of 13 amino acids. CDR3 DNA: TGTGCCACCAGCCTAGGCCAAAATGAAAAACTGTTTTTT. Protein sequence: CATSLGQNEKLFF.

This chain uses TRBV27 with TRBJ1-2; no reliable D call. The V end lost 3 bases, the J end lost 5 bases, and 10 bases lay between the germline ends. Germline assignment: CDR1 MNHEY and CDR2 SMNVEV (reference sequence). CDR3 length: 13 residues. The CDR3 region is CASSFRGFYGYTF. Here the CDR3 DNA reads TGTGCCAGCAGTTTTCGCGGGTTTTATGGCTACACCTTC.

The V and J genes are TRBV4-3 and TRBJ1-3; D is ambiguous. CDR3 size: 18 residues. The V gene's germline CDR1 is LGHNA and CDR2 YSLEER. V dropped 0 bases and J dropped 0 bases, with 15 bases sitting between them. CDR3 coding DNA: TGCGCCAGCAGCCAAGAAGTCGCGGGCAGCCCCTCTGGAAACACCATATATTTT. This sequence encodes CASSQEVAGSPSGNTIYF.